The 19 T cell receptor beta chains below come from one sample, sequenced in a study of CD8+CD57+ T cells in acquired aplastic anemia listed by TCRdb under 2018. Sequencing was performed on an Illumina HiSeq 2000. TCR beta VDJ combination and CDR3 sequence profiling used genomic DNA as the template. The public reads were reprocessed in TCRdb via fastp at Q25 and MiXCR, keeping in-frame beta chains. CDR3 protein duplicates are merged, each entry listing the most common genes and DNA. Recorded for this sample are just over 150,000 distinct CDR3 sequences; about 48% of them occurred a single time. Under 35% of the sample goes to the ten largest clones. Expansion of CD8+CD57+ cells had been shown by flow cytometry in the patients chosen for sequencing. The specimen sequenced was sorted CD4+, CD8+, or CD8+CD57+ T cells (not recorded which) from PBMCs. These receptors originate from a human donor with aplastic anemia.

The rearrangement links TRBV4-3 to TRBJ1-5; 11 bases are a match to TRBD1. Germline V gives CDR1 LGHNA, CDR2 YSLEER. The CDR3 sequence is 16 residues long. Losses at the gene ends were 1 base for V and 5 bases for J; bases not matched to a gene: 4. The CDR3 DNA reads TGCGCCAGCAGCCAAGTCGGGACAGGGGGACATCAGCCCCAGCATTTT. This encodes CASSQVGTGGHQPQHF.

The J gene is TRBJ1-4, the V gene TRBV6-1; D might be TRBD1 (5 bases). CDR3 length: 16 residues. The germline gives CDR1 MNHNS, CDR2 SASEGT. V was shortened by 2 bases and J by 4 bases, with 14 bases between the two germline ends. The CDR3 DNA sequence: TGTGCCAGCAGTGAAATCAGGGAGGTCAGTAATGAAAAACTGTTTTTT. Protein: CASSEIREVSNEKLFF.

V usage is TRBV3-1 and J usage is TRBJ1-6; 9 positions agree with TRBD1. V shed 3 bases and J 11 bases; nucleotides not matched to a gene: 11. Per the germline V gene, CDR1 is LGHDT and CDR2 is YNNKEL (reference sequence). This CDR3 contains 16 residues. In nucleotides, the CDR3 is TGTGCCAGCAGCCACCACCCCGGGACAGGGTTACCACCCCTCCACTTT. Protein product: CASSHHPGTGLPPLHF.

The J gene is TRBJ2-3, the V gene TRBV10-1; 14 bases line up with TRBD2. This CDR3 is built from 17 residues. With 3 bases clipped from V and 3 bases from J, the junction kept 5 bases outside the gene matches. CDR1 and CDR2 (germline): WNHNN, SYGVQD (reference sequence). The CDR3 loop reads CASSDPGTSGSTDTQYF. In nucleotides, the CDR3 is TGCGCCAGCAGTGACCCGGGGACTAGCGGGAGTACAGATACGCAGTATTTT.

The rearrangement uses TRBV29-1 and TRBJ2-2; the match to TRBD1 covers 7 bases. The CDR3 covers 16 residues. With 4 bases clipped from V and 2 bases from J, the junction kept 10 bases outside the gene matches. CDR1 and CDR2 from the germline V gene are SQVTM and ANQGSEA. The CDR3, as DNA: TGCAGCGTTGTTGCTATCGGGACAGCTAACACCGGGGAGCTGTTTTTT. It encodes CSVVAIGTANTGELFF.

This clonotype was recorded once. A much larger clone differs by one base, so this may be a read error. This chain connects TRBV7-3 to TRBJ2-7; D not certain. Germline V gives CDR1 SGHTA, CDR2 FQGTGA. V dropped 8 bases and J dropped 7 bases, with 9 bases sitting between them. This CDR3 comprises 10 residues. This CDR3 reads CASWTGEQYV. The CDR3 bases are TGTGCCAGCTGGACCGGGGAGCAGTACGTC.

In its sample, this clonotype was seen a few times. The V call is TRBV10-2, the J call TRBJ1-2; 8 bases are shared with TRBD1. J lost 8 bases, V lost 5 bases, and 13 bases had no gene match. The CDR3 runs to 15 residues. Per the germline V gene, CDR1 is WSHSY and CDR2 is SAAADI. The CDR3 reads CASSPDLDRGGGYTF. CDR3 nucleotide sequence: TGCGCCAGCAGTCCGGACCTAGACAGGGGAGGCGGCTACACCTTC.

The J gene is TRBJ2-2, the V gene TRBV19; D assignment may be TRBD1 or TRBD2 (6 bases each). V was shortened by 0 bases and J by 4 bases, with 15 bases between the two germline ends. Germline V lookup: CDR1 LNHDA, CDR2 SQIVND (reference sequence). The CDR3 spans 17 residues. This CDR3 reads CASSIDLGRGGTGELFF. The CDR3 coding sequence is TGTGCCAGTAGTATAGATTTAGGCAGGGGAGGCACCGGGGAGCTGTTTTTT.

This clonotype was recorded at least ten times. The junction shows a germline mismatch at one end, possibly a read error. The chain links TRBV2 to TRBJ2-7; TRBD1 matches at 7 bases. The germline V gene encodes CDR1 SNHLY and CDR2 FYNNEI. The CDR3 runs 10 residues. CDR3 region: CASSSGTVNF. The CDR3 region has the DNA TGTGCCAGCAGTTCCGGGACAGTAAACTTC.

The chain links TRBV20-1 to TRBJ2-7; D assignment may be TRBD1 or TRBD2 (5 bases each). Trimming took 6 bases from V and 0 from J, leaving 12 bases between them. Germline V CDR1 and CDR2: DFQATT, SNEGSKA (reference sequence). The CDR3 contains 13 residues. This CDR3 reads CSAPGTYSYEQYF. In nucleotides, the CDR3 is TGCAGTGCCCCCGGGACGTACTCCTACGAGCAGTACTTC.

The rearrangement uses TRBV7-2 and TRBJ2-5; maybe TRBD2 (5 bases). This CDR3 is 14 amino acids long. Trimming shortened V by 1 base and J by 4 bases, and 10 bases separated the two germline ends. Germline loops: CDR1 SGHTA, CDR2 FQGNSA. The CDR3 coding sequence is TGTGCCAGCAGCTTAGATAGCGTTGGAGAGACCCAGTACTTC. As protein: CASSLDSVGETQYF.

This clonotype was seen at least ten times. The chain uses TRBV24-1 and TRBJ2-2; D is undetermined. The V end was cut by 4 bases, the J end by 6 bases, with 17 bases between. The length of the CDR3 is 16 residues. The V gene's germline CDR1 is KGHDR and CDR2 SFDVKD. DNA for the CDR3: TGTGCCACCAGTGACCCTGCCCCCCTCGGCGCCGGGGAGCTGTTTTTT. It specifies CATSDPAPLGAGELFF.

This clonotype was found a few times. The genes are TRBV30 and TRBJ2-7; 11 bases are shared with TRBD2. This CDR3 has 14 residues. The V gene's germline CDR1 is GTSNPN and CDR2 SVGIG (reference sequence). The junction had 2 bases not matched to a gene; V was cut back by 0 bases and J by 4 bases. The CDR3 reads CAWSVLAGAYEQYF. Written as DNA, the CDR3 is TGTGCCTGGAGTGTACTAGCGGGAGCATACGAGCAGTACTTC.

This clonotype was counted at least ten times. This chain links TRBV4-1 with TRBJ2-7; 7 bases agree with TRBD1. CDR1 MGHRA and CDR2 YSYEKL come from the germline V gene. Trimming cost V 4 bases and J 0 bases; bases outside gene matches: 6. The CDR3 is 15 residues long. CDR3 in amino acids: CASSPLTGSSYEQYF. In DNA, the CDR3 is TGCGCCAGCAGCCCCTTGACAGGGAGCTCCTACGAGCAGTACTTC.

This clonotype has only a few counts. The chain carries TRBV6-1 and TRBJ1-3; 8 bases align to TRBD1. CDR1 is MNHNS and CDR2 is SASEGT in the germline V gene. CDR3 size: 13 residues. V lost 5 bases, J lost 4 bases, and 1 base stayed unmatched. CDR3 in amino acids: CASSRDRGNTIYF. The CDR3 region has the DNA TGTGCCAGCAGTCGGGACAGGGGAAACACCATATATTTT.

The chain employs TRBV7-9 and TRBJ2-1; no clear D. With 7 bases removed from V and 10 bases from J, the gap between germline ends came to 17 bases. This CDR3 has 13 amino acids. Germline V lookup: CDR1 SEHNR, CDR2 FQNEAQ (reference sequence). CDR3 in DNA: TGTGCCAGCAAGTTCGACCCGGGTGGGGAGCAGTTCTTC. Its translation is CASKFDPGGEQFF.

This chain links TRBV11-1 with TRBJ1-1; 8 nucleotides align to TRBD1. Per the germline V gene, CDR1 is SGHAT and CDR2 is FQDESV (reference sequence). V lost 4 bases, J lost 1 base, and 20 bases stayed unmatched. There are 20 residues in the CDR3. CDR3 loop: CASSSTRGGDRIKKNTEAFF. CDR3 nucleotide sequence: TGTGCCAGCAGCTCTACTAGGGGGGGGGACAGGATAAAAAAGAACACTGAAGCTTTCTTT.

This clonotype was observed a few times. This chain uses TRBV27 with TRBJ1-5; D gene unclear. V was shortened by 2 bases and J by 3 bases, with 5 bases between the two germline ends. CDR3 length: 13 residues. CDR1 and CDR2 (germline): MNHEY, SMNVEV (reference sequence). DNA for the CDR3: TGTGCCAGCAGTTTAACAGACAATCAGCCCCAGCATTTT. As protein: CASSLTDNQPQHF.

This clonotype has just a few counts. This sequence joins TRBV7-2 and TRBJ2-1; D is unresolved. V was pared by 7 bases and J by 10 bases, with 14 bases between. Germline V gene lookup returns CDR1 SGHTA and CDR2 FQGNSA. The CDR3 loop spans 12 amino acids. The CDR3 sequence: CASTSAVQEQFF. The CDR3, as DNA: TGTGCCAGCACCTCAGCTGTACAAGAGCAGTTCTTC.